The clone carrying this T cell receptor (beta chain) appeared once. Its matching antigen is unknown. Generated by immunoSEQ multiplex PCR, the TCRdb table keeps only in-frame clones and is missing some. The repertoire includes 3,500 to 5,000 clones, roughly three quarters of them detected once, and less than 15% sits in the top ten. Time point noted: neoterminal ileum biopsy at postoperative endoscopy, about 6 months after surgery. This sample was taken from a study of T cell repertoires in ileal Crohn's disease. In the study overall: Every patient was operated on for stricturing (about 60%) or penetrating (approximately 40%) complications. Study-level points and caveats: Postoperative endoscopy occurred within one year, median about 7.3 months. Active smokers at surgery had more clonal expansions than non-smokers.

The germline gives CDR1 SGHAT, CDR2 FQDESV (reference sequence). V lost 2 bases, J lost 4 bases, and 15 bases lay in between. CDR3 size: 16 residues. This receptor was taken from an adult with Crohn's disease. Sequencing was carried out using ileal tissue. The J gene is TRBJ2-1, the V gene TRBV11-1; D is uncertain. In DNA, the CDR3 is TGTGCCAGCAGCTTACCCCTCACCTCAGGATACAATGAGCAGTTCTTC. Amino acids: CASSLPLTSGYNEQFF.